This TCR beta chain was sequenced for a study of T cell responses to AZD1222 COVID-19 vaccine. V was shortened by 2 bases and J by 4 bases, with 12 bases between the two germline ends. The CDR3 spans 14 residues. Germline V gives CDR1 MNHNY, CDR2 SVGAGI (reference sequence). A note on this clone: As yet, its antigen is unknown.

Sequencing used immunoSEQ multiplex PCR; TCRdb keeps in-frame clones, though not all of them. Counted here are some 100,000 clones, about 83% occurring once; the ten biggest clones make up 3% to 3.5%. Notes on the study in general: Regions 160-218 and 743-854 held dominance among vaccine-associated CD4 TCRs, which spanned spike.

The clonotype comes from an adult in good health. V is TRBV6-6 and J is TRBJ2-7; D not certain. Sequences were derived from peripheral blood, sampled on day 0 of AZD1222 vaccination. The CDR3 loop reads CASSYGAGLYEQYF. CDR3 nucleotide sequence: TGTGCCAGCAGTTACGGTGCAGGCCTTTACGAGCAGTACTTC.